The next 29 T cell receptor beta chains were all read from a single sample in a study of control samples from healthy donors and cancer patients. Assay used: immunoSEQ multiplex PCR; TCRdb lists only in-frame clones, some missing. In the table there are some 130,000 clones, around 90% of which are singletons. The specimen was blood. Every receptor here comes from a man aged 30 to 39 in good health.

The chain combines TRBV10-3 with TRBJ1-4, with 10 bases lining up with TRBD1. Losses at the gene ends were 3 bases for V and 5 bases for J; bases not matched to a gene: 3. CDR3 length equals 15 residues. Germline V gives CDR1 ENHRY, CDR2 SYGVKD. Here the CDR3 DNA reads TGTGCCATCAGTGAAGGGGACAGGGGAAATGAAAAACTGTTTTTT. Amino acids: CAISEGDRGNEKLFF.

The chain joins TRBV6-6 to TRBJ1-3; D is unresolved. The CDR3 has 14 residues. V lost 6 bases and J lost 7, with 16 bases in between. The germline V gene has CDR1 MNHNY and CDR2 SVGAGI (reference sequence). The CDR3 coding sequence is TGTGCCAGCAGCCCCGATTTATACGGGAACACCATATATTTT. The encoded protein is CASSPDLYGNTIYF.

This rearrangement joins TRBV7-3 to TRBJ2-1, with 9 nucleotides matching TRBD2. The CDR3 length is 17 residues. The J segment lost 3 bases and the V segment lost 3 bases, leaving 9 bases of the junction unmatched. Germline V CDR1 and CDR2: SGHTA, FQGTGA. In DNA, the CDR3 is TGTGCCAGCAGCTTTAAGCGGGAGGTCTCAGGCTACAATGAGCAGTTCTTC. Translated, it gives CASSFKREVSGYNEQFF. The full variable domain, in which reference TRBV7-3 and TRBJ2-1 provide the parts outside the CDR3, is GAGVSQTPSNKVTEKGKYVELRCDPISGHTALYWYRQSLGQGPEFLIYFQGTGAADDSGLPNDRFFAVRPEGSVSTLKIQRTERGDSAVYLCASSFKREVSGYNEQFFGPGTRLTVL.

The rearrangement uses TRBV28 and TRBJ1-5; D unclear. Germline V gives CDR1 MDHEN, CDR2 SYDVKM. There are 14 residues in the CDR3. Trimming pared 7 bases from V and 4 bases from J, leaving 14 bases between. DNA for the CDR3: TGTGCCAGCAACTTAGGACTGATGAATCAGCCCCAGCATTTT. Amino acids: CASNLGLMNQPQHF.

The chain combines TRBV7-9 with TRBJ1-1, with TRBD1 matching over 7 bases. Trimming cost V 1 base and J 1 base; bases outside gene matches: 6. The CDR3 loop spans 16 amino acids. Germline-derived CDR1 and CDR2 are SEHNR and FQNEAQ (reference sequence). The CDR3 sequence is CASSLEGTGENTEAFF. As DNA, the CDR3 is TGTGCCAGCAGCTTAGAGGGTACAGGGGAGAACACTGAAGCTTTCTTT.

The genes are TRBV6-1 and TRBJ1-6; D unresolved. The CDR3 totals 14 residues. The germline CDR1 and CDR2 sequences are MNHNS and SASEGT. V lost 1 base and J lost 6, with 7 bases in between. CDR3: CASSEGGGNSPLHF. CDR3 DNA sequence: TGTGCCAGCAGTGAAGGAGGCGGTAATTCACCCCTCCACTTT.

The rearrangement uses TRBV6-2 or TRBV6-3 and TRBJ2-6, with D perhaps matching TRBD1 (5 bases). This CDR3 comprises 15 residues. Trimming cost V 2 bases and J 0 bases, with 5 bases left between them. CDR1 is MNHEY and CDR2 is SVGEGT in the germline V gene. CDR3 coding DNA: TGTGCCAGCAGTTACGACAGCTCTGGGGCCAACGTCCTGACTTTC. Translation gives CASSYDSSGANVLTF.

V and J are TRBV6-1 and TRBJ2-7; weak D call: TRBD2 (5 bases). V lost 2 bases, J lost 0 bases, and 11 bases lay in between. From germline, CDR1 is MNHNS and CDR2 SASEGT. The CDR3 sequence is 15 residues long. The CDR3 DNA sequence: TGTGCCAGCAGTGAATCGATAGGGAGCTCCTACGAGCAGTACTTC. Protein sequence: CASSESIGSSYEQYF.

The chain is built from TRBV18 and TRBJ2-2; 7 bases map to TRBD1. With 3 bases clipped from V and 1 base from J, the junction kept 8 bases outside the gene matches. Germline lookup yields CDR1 KGHSH and CDR2 LQKENI. The CDR3 has 17 residues. CDR3 in amino acids: CASSPKTGQVNTGELFF. The CDR3 bases are TGTGCCAGCTCACCCAAAACTGGACAGGTGAACACCGGGGAGCTGTTTTTT.

The V gene is TRBV7-9, the J gene TRBJ2-5; 8 bases are a match to TRBD1. CDR3 size: 14 residues. The germline CDR1 and CDR2 sequences are SEHNR and FQNEAQ (reference sequence). V dropped 6 bases and J dropped 5; count of bases not matched to a gene: 8. The CDR3 sequence: CASRPTGGKETQYF. The CDR3 nucleotides read TGTGCCAGCAGGCCAACAGGGGGAAAGGAGACCCAGTACTTC. Full variable domain (missing parts from reference TRBV7-9 and TRBJ2-5): DTGVSQNPRHKITKRGQNVTFRCDPISEHNRLYWYRQTLGQGPEFLTYFQNEAQLEKSRLLSDRFSAERPKGSFSTLEIQRTEQGDSAMYLCASRPTGGKETQYFGPGTRLLVL.

The V call is TRBV7-8, the J call TRBJ1-3, with a weak D call TRBD1 (6 bases). CDR3 length: 19 residues. The V and J ends lost 5 bases and 0 bases respectively, with 23 bases between them. CDR1 and CDR2 from the germline V gene are SGHVS and FQNEAQ. The CDR3 DNA is TGTGCCAGCAGCCCCGTTGTCAGGACTCGGGGGCCCTCTGGAAACACCATATATTTT. Translated, it gives CASSPVVRTRGPSGNTIYF.

V and J are TRBV5-6 and TRBJ2-7, with D possibly being TRBD1 (6 bases). Germline values: CDR1 SGHDT, CDR2 YYEEEE. This CDR3 region has 13 residues. With 3 bases removed from V and 3 bases from J, the gap between germline ends came to 10 bases. CDR3 residues: CASSSGQLYEQYF. Written as DNA, the CDR3 is TGTGCCAGCAGCTCCGGACAGCTCTACGAGCAGTACTTC.

This chain joins TRBV2 and TRBJ2-7, with D maybe TRBD2 (6 bases). Trimming cost V 8 bases and J 4 bases, with 18 bases left between them. CDR3 length: 14 residues. Germline values: CDR1 SNHLY, CDR2 FYNNEI. This chain's CDR3 is CASSGASVRYEQYF. The CDR3, as DNA: TGTGCCAGCTCCGGGGCTAGCGTCCGGTACGAGCAGTACTTC.

The chain carries TRBV7-3 and TRBJ2-1; 7 nucleotides line up with TRBD1. The CDR3 is 16 residues long. Germline V gives CDR1 SGHTA, CDR2 FQGTGA. J lost 4 bases, V lost 2 bases, and 8 bases had no gene match. CDR3 loop: CASSLSGTATYNEQFF. The CDR3 bases are TGTGCCAGCAGCTTATCAGGGACAGCAACTTACAATGAGCAGTTCTTC.

The V call is TRBV14, the J call TRBJ1-1; TRBD1 might be the D (5 bases). CDR3 length equals 16 residues. V lost 5 bases to trimming and J lost 0 bases, with 16 bases between them. Germline assignment: CDR1 SGHDN and CDR2 FVKESK. CDR3 loop: CASSKRPGHVNTEAFF. Here the CDR3 DNA reads TGTGCCAGCAGCAAAAGACCCGGACACGTGAACACTGAAGCTTTCTTT.

This chain joins TRBV29-1 and TRBJ1-5; TRBD1 might be the D (5 bases). The CDR3 has 13 residues. Germline V lookup: CDR1 SQVTM, CDR2 ANQGSEA. Trimming cost V 4 bases and J 5 bases, with 12 bases left between them. The CDR3 region has the DNA TGCAGCGTTGGGATGACAGTTGATCAGCCCCAGCATTTT. Encoded protein: CSVGMTVDQPQHF.

This clone was picked up one time. The J gene is TRBJ2-7, the V gene TRBV20-1; D uncertain. Trimming stripped 1 base from V and 3 bases from J, with 4 bases between. The CDR3 is 11 residues long. Germline-derived CDR1 and CDR2 are DFQATT and SNEGSKA (reference sequence). CDR3 coding DNA: TGCAGTGCTAGAGGATACTACGAGCAGTACTTC. Its translation is CSARGYYEQYF.

The chain links TRBV2 to TRBJ2-7; 13 nucleotides match TRBD2. V dropped 7 bases and J dropped 1; count of bases not matched to a gene: 4. Germline V gene sequence: CDR1 SNHLY, CDR2 FYNNEI. The CDR3 covers 15 residues. The CDR3: CASKRGLAGSYEQYF. The CDR3 DNA reads as TGTGCCAGCAAAAGGGGACTAGCGGGATCCTACGAGCAGTACTTC.

The chain is built from TRBV30 and TRBJ2-7; D gene unclear. This CDR3 has 14 residues. V was cut by 8 bases and J by 0 bases, with 17 bases left in between. The V gene's germline CDR1 is GTSNPN and CDR2 SVGIG (reference sequence). The CDR3 loop reads CATNPGSNSYEQYF. DNA of the CDR3: TGTGCCACCAACCCTGGAAGTAACTCCTACGAGCAGTACTTC.

The rearrangement joins TRBV28 to TRBJ2-3; D unclear. The CDR3 is 13 amino acids. In germline, CDR1 is MDHEN, CDR2 SYDVKM. The V gene lost 8 bases and the J gene lost 0 bases, with 9 bases spanning the gap. The CDR3 DNA is TGTGCCAGCCTTTTCTCTAGCACAGATACGCAGTATTTT. Its translation: CASLFSSTDTQYF.

This chain connects TRBV4-2 to TRBJ2-4, with 7 bases lining up with TRBD2. The CDR3 runs to 18 residues. The V gene end was trimmed by 1 base and the J gene end by 1 base; junction bases not matched to a gene: 10. Germline V gene lookup returns CDR1 LGHNA and CDR2 YNFKEQ. Here the CDR3 DNA reads TGTGCCAGCAGCCAAGGAGCATGGGGCGGGAGCGCCAAAAACATTCAGTACTTC. This encodes CASSQGAWGGSAKNIQYF.

The chain recombines TRBV7-9 with TRBJ1-5; tentative D call: TRBD1 (5 bases). V lost 7 bases and J lost 4, with 11 bases in between. Germline V CDR1 and CDR2: SEHNR, FQNEAQ (reference sequence). The CDR3 consists of 13 residues. The CDR3 region is CASNGGPNQPQHF. The CDR3, as DNA: TGTGCCAGCAATGGGGGTCCAAATCAGCCCCAGCATTTT.

The chain links TRBV15 to TRBJ1-2, with 7 bases aligning to TRBD1. Germline lookup yields CDR1 LNHNV and CDR2 YYDKDF (reference sequence). V was pared by 1 base and J by 3 bases, with 5 bases of the junction left unmatched. The CDR3 runs to 15 residues. The CDR3 region has the DNA TGTGCCACCAGCAGAGGGACAGGCGGCGACTATGGCTACACCTTC. This encodes CATSRGTGGDYGYTF.

The chain recombines TRBV14 with TRBJ2-2, with 10 bases that match TRBD2. The trim removed 2 bases at V and 6 bases at J, leaving 21 bases unmatched. The CDR3 runs to 21 residues. CDR1 and CDR2 from the germline V gene are SGHDN and FVKESK. The DNA for the CDR3 is TGTGCCAGCAGCCAACTCCTAGCGGGAGTGAGTTTGTCATTAAAGTCCGGGGAGCTGTTTTTT. Amino acid sequence: CASSQLLAGVSLSLKSGELFF.

The chain joins TRBV28 to TRBJ1-2, with TRBD1 matching over 9 bases. CDR1 MDHEN and CDR2 SYDVKM come from the germline V gene. The CDR3 runs 15 residues. J gave up 8 bases and V 9 bases, and 16 bases lay outside the gene matches. The CDR3 here is CASTSPGTGLGGYTF. CDR3 sequence (DNA): TGTGCCAGTACGAGTCCCGGGACAGGGTTAGGGGGCTACACCTTC.

V and J are TRBV5-1 and TRBJ2-1, with D unresolved. The CDR3 has 15 residues. Germline V CDR1 and CDR2: SGHRS, YFSETQ. V was pared by 3 bases and J by 12 bases, with 22 bases between. In DNA, the CDR3 is TGCGCCAGCAGCTCCGATAGAGACCCTAATGGTCGGCAGTTCTTC. Its protein product is CASSSDRDPNGRQFF.

This clone has only a few counts. This chain connects TRBV25-1 to TRBJ1-5; tentatively, D is TRBD1 (6 bases). V was trimmed by 3 bases and J by 6 bases, leaving 15 bases between them. Germline V gene lookup returns CDR1 MGHDK and CDR2 SYGVNS. This CDR3 is 15 amino acids long. The CDR3 loop is CASSDSSGATQPQHF. The CDR3 DNA follows: TGTGCCAGCAGTGACTCCTCGGGGGCGACTCAGCCCCAGCATTTT.

V usage is TRBV27 and J usage is TRBJ1-2; perhaps TRBD1 as D (5 bases). The CDR3 runs 13 residues. Germline CDR1 is MNHEY and CDR2 is SMNVEV (reference sequence). The ends were cut back, 5 bases at V and 8 bases at J, with 15 bases in the middle. The CDR3 protein is CASSPSGYRGYTF. In DNA, the CDR3 is TGTGCCAGCAGTCCGTCAGGGTATCGAGGCTACACCTTC.

V is TRBV7-2 and J is TRBJ1-2, with D maybe TRBD1 (5 bases). Germline V gene sequence: CDR1 SGHTA, CDR2 FQGNSA. V gave up 1 base and J gave up 6 bases, with 12 bases separating them. The CDR3 totals 14 residues. As DNA, the CDR3 is TGTGCCAGCAGCTTAGGAGGGGAGGTCGATGGCTACACCTTC. Translating it yields CASSLGGEVDGYTF.